These 5 T cell receptor beta chains originate from one sample sequenced in a study of vaccination and CD4 T cells after COVID-19 (dated by TCRdb to 2022 to 2024). Taken with the paper, the label for treatment or condition translates to: 10-day PBMC culture with coronavirus spike peptide pools or control peptides (ViraFEST assay). Their recognized antigens are unknown. The library was generated by PCR. Sequencing instrument: Illumina iSeq 100. At the Johns Hopkins FTIC core, DNA from the cultured CD4+ T cells underwent TCR sequencing with the Oncomine TCR Beta short-read assay. TCRdb itself trimmed the public reads at Q25 with fastp, ran MiXCR and retained productive beta chains. One record per CDR3 amino acid sequence lists the most common genes and DNA. The sample data list 20,000 to 25,000 distinct CDR3 sequences, and around half of these were observed just once. The top ten clones comprise roughly 9% of the sample.

The sequencing input was CD4+ T cells from blood, cultured in vitro. The receptors stem from a human donor who had recovered from COVID-19.

This clonotype has a handful of counts. The chain has TRBV21-1 and TRBJ1-2; the table's D call of TRBD1 was not tested on the DNA. TRBV21-1 corresponds to a pseudogene. There are 15 residues in the CDR3. The CDR3 sequence is CASSKVAGVNYGYTF. The CDR3 DNA sequence: TGTGCCAGCAGCAAAGTGGCGGGGGTAAACTATGGCTACACCTTC.

The chain combines TRBV3-1 with TRBJ1-2; D is perhaps TRBD1 (5 bases). Germline CDR1 LGHDT, CDR2 YNNKEL (reference sequence). CDR3 length equals 15 residues. The V and J ends lost 1 base and 2 bases respectively, with 11 bases between them. The CDR3 DNA sequence: TGTGCCAGCAGCCAAGGACAGCCTGGGAACTATGGCTACACCTTC. Protein: CASSQGQPGNYGYTF.

This rearrangement joins TRBV27 to TRBJ2-1; 12 bases line up with TRBD2. Germline V gene sequence: CDR1 MNHEY, CDR2 SMNVEV (reference sequence). Trimming removed 5 bases from V and 4 bases from J; junction bases left unmatched: 9. This CDR3 comprises 17 residues. CDR3 DNA sequence: TGTGCCAGCAGTCTCGATAGTGGACTAGCGGGATACAATGAGCAGTTCTTC. This sequence encodes CASSLDSGLAGYNEQFF.

This chain links TRBV2 with TRBJ2-5; D not certain. Looked up from germline, CDR1 is SNHLY and CDR2 is FYNNEI. This CDR3 has 13 residues. Trimming shortened V by 4 bases and J by 7 bases, and 13 bases separated the two germline ends. The CDR3 nucleotides read TGTGCCAGCAGTGCGACCGCGGTAGGGACCCAGTACTTC. Protein: CASSATAVGTQYF.

The chain combines TRBV7-9 with TRBJ2-5; 10 nucleotides align to TRBD1. The germline gives CDR1 SEHNR, CDR2 FQNEAQ (reference sequence). The CDR3 consists of 15 residues. V gave up 2 bases and J gave up 7 bases; unmatched junction bases: 7. The CDR3: CASSLRTGGTGTQYF. The CDR3 nucleotides are TGTGCCAGCAGCTTAAGGACAGGGGGTACGGGGACCCAGTACTTC.